The entry below describes one T cell receptor (beta chain). Its specificity is not known. Sequenced material consisted of expressed TCRB transcripts (all of the isolated RNA was reverse transcribed). Sequenced by immunoSEQ multiplex PCR; TCRdb stores in-frame clones only, minus some. The sample shows 350,000 to 450,000 clones, approximately 13% of them seen only once. This entry belongs to a study of beta chain features in type 1 diabetes. The overall study: Cell yields, age and gender were similar between patients and healthy donors.

The length of the CDR3 is 11 residues. Germline CDR1 and CDR2: DFQATT and SNEGSKA (reference sequence). V lost 4 bases and J 0 bases, leaving 3 bases between the germline ends. Overall study results and limits: Among patients, naive, central memory and Treg TCRB repertoires appeared more similar than among healthy donors.

The sequence was collected from a man younger than 40 in good health. This chain uses TRBV20-1 with TRBJ1-1; no reliable D call. The specimen was naive CD4+ T cells from blood. Here the CDR3 reads CSANMNTEAFF. The CDR3 DNA reads TGCAGTGCTAACATGAACACTGAAGCTTTCTTT.